These 21 T cell receptor delta chains share one sample of origin, sequenced in a study of delta chain sequences of gamma delta T cells. TCRdb reprocessed the 5' RACE reads using CATT. The sample lists about a thousand delta-chain clones, approximately 15% occurring once. Sequenced sample: either unsorted cells or a sorted T cell fraction (not recorded which). All receptors come from a human donor in good health.

By share, this clone counts as medium-sized. The rearrangement uses TRDV2 and TRDJ1, with 8 positions matching TRDD2. This CDR3 is 18 amino acids long. CDR1 and CDR2 (germline): GEAIGNYY, EKD. J lost 2 bases, V lost 5 bases, and 18 bases had no gene match. Written as DNA, the CDR3 is TGTGCCTGTGTCTTCCTACGCCAGACTGGGACGGGGACCGATAAACTCATCTTT. Translated, it gives CACVFLRQTGTGTDKLIF.

In this sample, this clone is medium-sized. The rearrangement uses TRDV2 and TRDJ1, with D perhaps matching TRDD3 (5 bases). The germline gives CDR1 GEAIGNYY, CDR2 EKD. Between the trimmed V and J ends, which lost 0 bases and 1 base, there was a span of 20 bases. This CDR3 contains 18 residues. Here the CDR3 DNA reads TGTGCCTGTGACACCGTCGGGGGCTCCCATGGGTCCACCGATAAACTCATCTTT. Translated, it gives CACDTVGGSHGSTDKLIF.

This clone ranks as large. This chain connects TRDV2 to TRDJ1; 10 bases align to TRDD3. Germline lookup yields CDR1 GEAIGNYY and CDR2 EKD. The CDR3 sequence is 18 residues long. The J segment lost 2 bases and the V segment lost 3 bases, leaving 14 bases of the junction unmatched. The CDR3: CACDDIRVLGDSTDKLIF. The DNA of the CDR3 is TGTGCCTGTGACGACATTCGGGTACTGGGGGATTCGACCGATAAACTCATCTTT.

The V gene corresponds to TRDV2; no J gene was called; the table gives TRDD3 as D, unverified against the DNA. Looked up from germline, CDR1 is GEAIGNYY and CDR2 is EKD. The CDR3 is made up of 15 amino acids. The DNA of the CDR3 is TGTGCCTGTGACGCCGCGGGGATACTCAACGATAAACTCACCTTT. Its protein product is CACDAAGILNDKLTF.

Only a few counts were recorded for this clone. A far larger clone is one base from this, pointing to a likely read error. The chain uses TRDV2 and TRDJ1; possibly TRDD3 for D (5 bases). V was trimmed by 0 bases and J by 5 bases, leaving 15 bases between them. Germline loops: CDR1 GEAIGNYY, CDR2 EKD. This CDR3 spans 15 amino acids. Here the CDR3 DNA reads TGTGCCTGTGACACCGTAGGTACTGGAAGAGATAAACTCATCTTT. The encoded protein is CACDTVGTGRDKLIF.

This clone was seen a few times. The gene calls are TRDV1 and TRDJ1; tentative D call: TRDD1 (6 bases). Germline lookup yields CDR1 TSWWSYY and CDR2 QGS. The V end was cut by 3 bases, the J end by 2 bases, with 19 bases between. The CDR3 totals 17 residues. The CDR3 DNA sequence: TGTGCTCTTGGGGAGAACAAGGAAATACCACTGACCGATAAACTCATCTTT. As protein: CALGENKEIPLTDKLIF.

By proportion, this clone is medium-sized (0.01 to 0.1%). V usage is TRDV2 and J usage is TRDJ3, with TRDD3 identical over 7 bases. The V and J ends lost 1 base and 2 bases, in that order; junction bases with no gene match: 22. Germline V lookup: CDR1 GEAIGNYY, CDR2 EKD. The CDR3 has 23 residues. CDR3 amino acids: CACDTLTPQLGPEEAWDTRQMFF. DNA of the CDR3: TGTGCCTGTGACACACTGACGCCCCAACTGGGGCCCGAGGAGGCCTGGGACACCCGACAGATGTTTTTC.

This clone has more than one count but fewer than ten. The protein recorded in TCRdb matches a much larger clone and deviates from this DNA's translation at residue 11, suggesting a read error; the protein here is obtained by translating the DNA. This sequence joins TRDV2 and TRDJ1; the match to TRDD3 covers 9 bases. Germline assignment: CDR1 GEAIGNYY and CDR2 EKD. The junction had 11 bases not matched to a gene; V was cut back by 3 bases and J by 4 bases. This CDR3 has 16 residues. The chain's CDR3 is CACDGLLGDNHDKLIF. CDR3 nucleotides: TGTGCCTGTGACGGGTTACTGGGGGACAACCACGATAAACTCATCTTT.

Of note for this clone: A much larger clone is a single base away; this may be a read error. The J gene has no call, while the V gene is TRDV2; no DNA check was done on the table's D call, TRDD3. The CDR3 has 15 residues. Germline loops: CDR1 GEAIGNYY, CDR2 EKD. In DNA, the CDR3 is TGTGCCTGTGACACCCTGGGGCTCAACACCGATAAGCTCATCTTT. Amino acids: CACDTLGLNTDKLIF.

Within the sample, this clone is large. V usage is TRDV2 and J usage is TRDJ1, with D perhaps TRDD3 (5 bases). In germline, CDR1 is GEAIGNYY, CDR2 EKD. The CDR3 covers 14 residues. DNA for the CDR3: TGTGCAATATTAGAGGTGGGGACCTCGGACAAACTCATCTTT. It codes for CAILEVGTSDKLIF.

This clone is medium-sized (0.01 to 0.1%). CDR3 nucleotide sequence: TGTGCCTGTCTCCTACTGGGGGATTCCGATAAACTCATCTTT. It translates to CACLLLGDSDKLIF. The rearrangement links TRDV2 to TRDJ1; 10 positions agree with TRDD3. Germline lookup yields CDR1 GEAIGNYY and CDR2 EKD. The ends lost 6 bases at V and 3 bases at J; junction bases unmatched: 6. There are 14 residues in the CDR3.

A remark on this clone: The limits of the CDR3 on the DNA are not certain, so only TCRdb's listed CDR3 is given. CDR3 region: CATLRDAAVYYCILPPIPLLGDKDTDKLIF. There is no V gene call, and the J gene is TRDJ1; TRDD3 was called by the table and not checked on the DNA. The CDR3 spans 30 amino acids, including both terminal residues.

This clone is categorized as large (0.1 to 1%). The chain combines TRDV2 with TRDJ1, with TRDD3 matching over 8 bases. The junction had 20 bases not matched to a gene; V was cut back by 5 bases and J by 1 base. The CDR3 consists of 19 residues. Germline lookup yields CDR1 GEAIGNYY and CDR2 EKD. The CDR3, as DNA: TGTGCCTGTGTGGGGGTTCTTGGGGGATCCCCAACCATCACCGATAAACTCATCTTT. This sequence encodes CACVGVLGGSPTITDKLIF.

This clone is labeled large (0.1 to 1%). The J gene is TRDJ1, the V gene TRDV3; a possible D gene is TRDD3 (6 bases). The CDR3 is 19 amino acids. Between the trimmed V and J ends, which lost 5 bases and 0 bases, there was a span of 31 bases. Germline V gene sequence: CDR1 TVYSNPD, CDR2 GDNSRS (reference sequence). The CDR3 nucleotides read TGTGCCCCTAAGCAGCCGAACCCGGAGGATACACCGTACACCGATAAACTCATCTTT. It is translated as CAPKQPNPEDTPYTDKLIF.

This clone is labeled as medium-sized. This sequence joins TRDV2 and TRDJ3; 8 nucleotides match TRDD3. V shed 0 bases and J 1 base; nucleotides not matched to a gene: 4. This CDR3 is 18 amino acids long. Germline CDR1 and CDR2: GEAIGNYY and EKD. The CDR3 protein is CACDTGGYRSWDTRQMFF. DNA for the CDR3: TGTGCCTGTGACACCGGGGGATATAGGTCCTGGGACACCCGACAGATGTTTTTC.

With regard to this clone: A read error may explain this, as a much larger clone is one base away. V usage is TRDV2 and J usage is TRDJ1; 11 positions agree with TRDD3. The J gene, absent from TCRdb, was called here by matching the DNA to germline. The germline V gene encodes CDR1 GEAIGNYY and CDR2 EKD. V trimming: 6 bases; J trimming: 3 bases; junction bases outside the gene matches: 8. This CDR3 spans 15 amino acids. The CDR3 loop reads CACNSLGDTSDKLIF. The CDR3 DNA follows: TGTGCCTGTAACAGCCTGGGGGATACTTCCGATAAACTCATCTTT.

This clone has a handful of counts. Possible read error: a much larger clone is one base away. The chain employs TRDV2 and TRDJ1, with a tentative D call TRDD3 (5 bases). The CDR3 sequence is 14 residues long. Looked up from germline, CDR1 is GEAIGNYY and CDR2 is EKD. V was cut by 0 bases and J by 3 bases, with 10 bases left in between. CDR3 DNA: TGTGCCTGTGACACCATGGGGCCCTCCGATAAACTCATCTTT. Translated, it gives CACDTMGPSDKLIF.

This clone was seen more than once but under ten times. This chain uses TRDV2 with TRDJ1; TRDD3 aligns across 9 bases. The CDR3 length is 19 residues. V dropped 3 bases and J dropped 1; count of bases not matched to a gene: 17. CDR1 GEAIGNYY and CDR2 EKD come from the germline V gene. CDR3 amino acids: CACDDIRVLGDSPTDKLIF. CDR3 coding DNA: TGTGCCTGTGACGACATTCGGGTACTGGGGGACTCTCCCACCGATAAACTCATCTTT.

This clone is labeled medium-sized (0.01 to 0.1%). The chain couples TRDV2 to TRDJ1, with 11 bases fitting TRDD3. V was clipped by 1 base and J by 0 bases; unmatched bases: 3. Germline-derived CDR1 and CDR2 are GEAIGNYY and EKD. This CDR3 is 16 amino acids long. The CDR3 nucleotides read TGTGCCTGTGACACACTGGGGGATAGGGACACCGATAAACTCATCTTT. Protein: CACDTLGDRDTDKLIF.

Relative to its sample, this clone is medium-sized. The chain recombines TRDV2 with TRDJ1; 9 positions agree with TRDD3. The germline gives CDR1 GEAIGNYY, CDR2 EKD. Trimming cost V 4 bases and J 4 bases; bases outside gene matches: 9. The CDR3 has 15 amino acids. The CDR3 bases are TGTGCCTGTGAAGAGCTGGGGGATCCGGACGATAAACTCATCTTT. This translates into CACEELGDPDDKLIF.

In this sample, this clone is medium-sized. The chain recombines TRDV2 with TRDJ3; tentatively, D is TRDD3 (6 bases). CDR3 length equals 18 residues. V was pared by 0 bases and J by 0 bases, with 11 bases between. The V gene's germline CDR1 is GEAIGNYY and CDR2 EKD. The CDR3 loop reads CACDTGGPGSWDTRQMFF. CDR3 bases: TGTGCCTGTGACACCGGGGGACCTGGCTCCTGGGACACCCGACAGATGTTTTTC.